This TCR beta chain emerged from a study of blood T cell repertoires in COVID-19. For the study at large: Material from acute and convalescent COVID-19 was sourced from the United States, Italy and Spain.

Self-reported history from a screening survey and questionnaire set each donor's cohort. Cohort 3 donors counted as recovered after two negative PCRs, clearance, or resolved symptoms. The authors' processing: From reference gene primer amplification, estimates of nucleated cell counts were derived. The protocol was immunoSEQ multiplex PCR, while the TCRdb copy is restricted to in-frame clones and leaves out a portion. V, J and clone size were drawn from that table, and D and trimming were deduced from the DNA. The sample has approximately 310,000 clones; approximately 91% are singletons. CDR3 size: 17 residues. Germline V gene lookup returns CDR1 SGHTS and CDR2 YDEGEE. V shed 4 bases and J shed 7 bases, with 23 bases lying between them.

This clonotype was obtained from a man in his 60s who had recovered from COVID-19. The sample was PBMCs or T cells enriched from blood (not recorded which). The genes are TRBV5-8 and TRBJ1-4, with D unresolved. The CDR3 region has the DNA TGTGCCAGCAGCCCGGGAACGAGAGGGAGGTACACTGAAAAACTGTTTTTT. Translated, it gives CASSPGTRGRYTEKLFF. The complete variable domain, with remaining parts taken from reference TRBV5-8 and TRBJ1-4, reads EAGVTQSPTHLIKTRGQQATLRCSPISGHTSVYWYQQALGLGLQFLLWYDEGEERNRGNFPPRFSGRQFPNYSSELNVNALELEDSALYLCASSPGTRGRYTEKLFFGSGTQLSVL.